This TCR beta chain was profiled in a study of metastatic and nonmetastatic thyroid tumors. The germline CDR1 and CDR2 sequences are MNHNS and SASEGT. V gave up 5 bases and J gave up 3 bases; unmatched junction bases: 4. The length of the CDR3 is 14 residues. TCRdb re-called the PCR reads with MiXCR. The sample has roughly 44,000 clones, approximately 24% seen once. Patients underwent thyroid surgery, and none had received any treatment before it. The sequenced material came from tumor tissue. The sequence came from a female donor with papillary thyroid cancer or a benign thyroid nodule (not recorded which). Some clones in this sample may be carry-over from other donors' samples. V usage is TRBV6-1 and J usage is TRBJ1-5; 7 bases agree with TRBD1. This CDR3 is CASSRGQSNQPQHF. In nucleotides, the CDR3 is TGTGCCAGCAGTCGGGGACAGTCCAATCAGCCCCAGCATTTT.